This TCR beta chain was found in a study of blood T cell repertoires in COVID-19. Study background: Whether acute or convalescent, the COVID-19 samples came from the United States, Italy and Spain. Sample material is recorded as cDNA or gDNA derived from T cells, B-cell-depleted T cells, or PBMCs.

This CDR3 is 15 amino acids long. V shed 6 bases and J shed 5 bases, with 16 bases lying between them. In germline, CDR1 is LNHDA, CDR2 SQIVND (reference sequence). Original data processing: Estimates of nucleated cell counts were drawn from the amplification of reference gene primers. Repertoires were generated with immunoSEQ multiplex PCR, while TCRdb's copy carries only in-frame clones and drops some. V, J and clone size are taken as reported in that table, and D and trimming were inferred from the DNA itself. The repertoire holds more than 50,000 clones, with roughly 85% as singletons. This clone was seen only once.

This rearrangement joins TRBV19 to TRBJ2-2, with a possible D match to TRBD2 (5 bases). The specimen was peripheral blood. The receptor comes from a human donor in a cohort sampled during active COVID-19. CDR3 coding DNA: TGTGCCAGTAGCTCGGACTGGCGAAGAACCGGGGAGCTGTTTTTT. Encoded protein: CASSSDWRRTGELFF.